This TCR beta chain stems from a study of spatial heterogeneity in lung cancer. Background on the study: Strongly correlated with TCR transcript counts in tumor regions was a T cell module score, which was a transcriptional module score calculated from matched bulk RNA-seq. Within raw reads, each unique TCR and UMI combination appeared on average more than ten times. Findings of the study overall: It was found that expanded intratumoral alpha and beta TCR counts tracked tumor mutation counts. Alpha chain coverage of tumor T cells was estimated at about 7%, and beta chain coverage at approximately 13%.

TCRdb re-called the 5' RACE reads with MiXCR, one entry per CDR3 protein. The table has about 27,000 distinct CDR3 sequences, approximately 6.9% seen once. There are a few counts of this clonotype. Its antigen is not identified. Described time point: sample taken at primary tumor resection. Sequencing was performed on whole RNA extracted from tumor and nontumor lung tissue, or from frozen PBMC, and the material was left unsorted. The sequences come from lung tumor tissue, collected at surgery. This TCR was sampled from a male donor with early-stage non-small cell lung cancer.

The CDR3 DNA follows: TGCAGTGTTCGGCGGCTAAATAGCAATCAGCCCCAGCATTTT. Its protein is CSVRRLNSNQPQHF. This sequence joins TRBV20-1 and TRBJ1-5; unclear D gene. The CDR3 has 14 amino acids. Germline assignment: CDR1 DFQATT and CDR2 SNEGSKA (reference sequence). The V and J ends lost 7 bases and 0 bases respectively, with 13 bases between them.